Below are 20 T cell receptor beta chains sequenced from a single sample in a study of blood T cell repertoires in COVID-19. TCRdb's table, derived via immunoSEQ multiplex PCR, lists solely in-frame clones and lacks some. Seen here are around 320,000 clones, roughly nine tenths observed once, and the top ten hold roughly 11%. The sequenced sample consisted of peripheral blood. The receptors were sampled from a woman aged 25 to 39 with COVID-19, enrolled during active disease.

This clone was found once. This chain links TRBV30 with TRBJ1-5; D is perhaps TRBD1 (5 bases). V lost 0 bases to trimming and J lost 0 bases, with 15 bases between them. Germline CDR1 GTSNPN, CDR2 SVGIG (reference sequence). This CDR3 has 17 amino acids. The chain's CDR3 is CAWSVSRQGASNQPQHF. The CDR3 coding sequence is TGTGCCTGGAGTGTAAGCAGGCAGGGCGCTAGCAATCAGCCCCAGCATTTT.

The chain carries TRBV5-4 and TRBJ2-3, with no clear D. The CDR3 is 13 residues long. CDR1 is SGHNT and CDR2 is YYREEE in the germline V gene (reference sequence). V lost 2 bases to trimming and J lost 4 bases, with 8 bases between them. CDR3 in DNA: TGTGCCAGCAGCTTCCCCTTTTCAGATACGCAGTATTTT. This gives the protein CASSFPFSDTQYF.

In its sample, this clone was seen a few times. The chain has TRBV30 and TRBJ2-4; TRBD1 aligns across 7 bases. Germline V CDR1 and CDR2: GTSNPN, SVGIG (reference sequence). This CDR3 spans 13 amino acids. After removal of 1 base from V and 6 bases from J, the junction contained 3 bases not matched to a gene. CDR3 amino acids: CAWSAGGLNIQYF. CDR3 bases: TGTGCCTGGAGTGCAGGGGGTTTAAACATTCAGTACTTC.

This chain links TRBV5-5 with TRBJ2-3, with 11 bases aligning to TRBD2. CDR1 is SGHKS and CDR2 is YYEKEE in the germline V gene (reference sequence). The V segment lost 4 bases and the J segment 6 bases; nucleotides outside the gene matches: 16. This CDR3 is 18 amino acids long. CDR3 loop: CASSRPSQLAGATDTQYF. The CDR3 DNA sequence: TGTGCCAGCAGCCGCCCCTCCCAACTAGCGGGGGCTACGGATACGCAGTATTTT.

This rearrangement joins TRBV19 to TRBJ1-5, with no clear D. CDR1 LNHDA and CDR2 SQIVND come from the germline V gene (reference sequence). Trimming removed 5 bases from V and 7 bases from J, with 9 bases in between. This CDR3 is built from 12 residues. CDR3 coding DNA: TGTGCCAGTAGTCTTAATCGGCAGCCCCAGCATTTT. This translates into CASSLNRQPQHF.

The chain combines TRBV4-2 with TRBJ2-1, with 12 bases identical to TRBD2. In germline, CDR1 is LGHNA, CDR2 YNFKEQ. The CDR3 contains 20 residues. Germline trimming cut 0 bases from V and 1 base from J; bases unmatched to any gene: 10. DNA for the CDR3: TGTGCCAGCAGCCAAGATTTTAGGCTAGCGGGGGGGCCATCCTACAATGAGCAGTTCTTC. Encoded protein: CASSQDFRLAGGPSYNEQFF.

This clone was recorded a few times. For the CDR3, the DNA is TGTGCCAGCAGTCGCACCCCGTCGGGAGTGAACACTGAAGCTTTCTTT. This translates into CASSRTPSGVNTEAFF. The chain couples TRBV27 to TRBJ1-1; D is uncertain. Per the germline V gene, CDR1 is MNHEY and CDR2 is SMNVEV (reference sequence). V was shortened by 5 bases and J by 0 bases, with 16 bases between the two germline ends. CDR3 length: 16 residues.

The V gene is TRBV2, the J gene TRBJ1-3, with D hard to call. The germline V gene encodes CDR1 SNHLY and CDR2 FYNNEI. This CDR3 contains 15 residues. The V end lost 2 bases, the J end lost 0 bases, and 8 bases lay between the germline ends. The CDR3 is CASSETPGSGNTIYF. The CDR3 DNA reads TGTGCCAGCAGTGAAACTCCGGGCTCTGGAAACACCATATATTTT.

This chain links TRBV6-5 with TRBJ1-2; D call uncertain. The V gene's germline CDR1 is MNHEY and CDR2 SVGAGI. This CDR3 comprises 14 residues. V was clipped by 0 bases and J by 3 bases, with 8 bases between them. CDR3 nucleotides: TGTGCCAGCAGTTACTCGATCGCAGACTATGGCTACACCTTC. It yields the protein CASSYSIADYGYTF.

The genes are TRBV19 and TRBJ2-7, with 8 bases matching TRBD1. The ends lost 5 bases at V and 0 bases at J; junction bases unmatched: 9. Germline V gene sequence: CDR1 LNHDA, CDR2 SQIVND (reference sequence). CDR3 length: 16 residues. The CDR3 sequence is CASSGRDRSISYEQYF. In DNA, the CDR3 is TGTGCCAGTAGTGGCCGGGACAGGTCGATCTCCTACGAGCAGTACTTC.

The chain combines TRBV12-3 or TRBV12-4 with TRBJ2-1; D remains unclear. The CDR3 is 11 amino acids. The V gene lost 3 bases and the J gene lost 7 bases, with 4 bases spanning the gap. CDR3 DNA: TGTGCCAGCAGTTTCGGTAATGAGCAGTTCTTC. This sequence encodes CASSFGNEQFF.

The V and J genes are TRBV5-6 and TRBJ2-1, with TRBD2 matching over 11 bases. The CDR3 extends over 17 amino acids. Germline V CDR1 and CDR2: SGHDT, YYEEEE. V was pared by 1 base and J by 5 bases, with 8 bases of the junction left unmatched. The CDR3 spells CASSLKWLAGGHNEQFF. CDR3 in DNA: TGTGCCAGCAGCTTGAAATGGCTAGCGGGGGGACACAATGAGCAGTTCTTC.

The chain uses TRBV28 and TRBJ2-7, with 7 bases fitting TRBD1. Germline V gene data show CDR1 as MDHEN and CDR2 as SYDVKM. The CDR3 covers 11 residues. The CDR3 region is CAIQGSNEQYF. The CDR3 DNA reads TGTGCTATACAGGGGAGTAACGAGCAGTACTTC.

This rearrangement joins TRBV7-9 to TRBJ2-5; D possibly corresponds to TRBD2 (6 bases). This CDR3 region has 13 residues. V gave up 3 bases and J gave up 5 bases, with 10 bases separating them. Germline CDR1 is SEHNR and CDR2 is FQNEAQ (reference sequence). This CDR3 is CASSLYGGETQYF. CDR3 nucleotide sequence: TGTGCCAGCAGCTTGTATGGGGGGGAGACCCAGTACTTC.

The chain couples TRBV10-1 to TRBJ1-1, with no clear D. V was pared by 4 bases and J by 8 bases, with 17 bases between. CDR1 and CDR2 from the germline V gene are WNHNN and SYGVQD (reference sequence). CDR3 length: 14 residues. CDR3 sequence (DNA): TGCGCCAGCAGTGCTATTTCACGAGGAACCGAAGCTTTCTTT. Its protein product is CASSAISRGTEAFF.

The CDR3 sequence is CASSPAGGEGLYGYTF. The CDR3, as DNA: TGTGCCAGCTCACCGGCGGGGGGAGAAGGACTCTATGGCTACACCTTC. This chain uses TRBV18 with TRBJ1-2; a possible D gene is TRBD1 (5 bases). Trimming left V 3 bases short and J 4 bases short, with 18 bases between. This CDR3 contains 16 residues. The germline CDR1 and CDR2 sequences are KGHSH and LQKENI.

The chain has TRBV6-5 and TRBJ1-2; tentative D call: TRBD1 (5 bases). Per the germline V gene, CDR1 is MNHEY and CDR2 is SVGAGI. The CDR3 is 11 residues long. Trimming removed 10 bases at V and 8 bases at J, with 14 bases between. The CDR3 protein is CATGKASGYTF. The CDR3 nucleotides are TGTGCCACAGGGAAAGCTTCCGGCTACACCTTC.

The chain has TRBV3-1 (or the pseudogene TRBV3-2) and TRBJ1-5; maybe TRBD1 (6 bases). V shed 2 bases and J shed 7 bases, with 24 bases lying between them. CDR1 and CDR2 (germline): LGHDT, YNNKEL (reference sequence). CDR3 length: 18 amino acids. This chain's CDR3 is CASSQRPGWDLQGQPQHF. The CDR3, as DNA: TGTGCCAGCAGCCAACGCCCGGGGTGGGATTTACAGGGACAGCCCCAGCATTTT.

The genes are TRBV19 and TRBJ1-5, with D uncertain. CDR1 and CDR2 from the germline V gene are LNHDA and SQIVND (reference sequence). V was shortened by 3 bases and J by 7 bases, with 7 bases between the two germline ends. The CDR3 covers 12 residues. CDR3 coding DNA: TGTGCCAGTAGTATGGGGAGGCAGCCCCAGCATTTT. It encodes CASSMGRQPQHF.

The chain is built from TRBV11-3 and TRBJ1-2, with a tentative D call TRBD1 (5 bases). V was trimmed by 7 bases and J by 8 bases, leaving 23 bases between them. The CDR3 runs to 15 residues. Germline CDR1 SGHNT, CDR2 YENEEA. This CDR3 reads CASTPWNAGVRGYTF. In nucleotides, the CDR3 is TGTGCCAGCACCCCGTGGAACGCGGGGGTAAGAGGCTACACCTTC.